Sequencing of this T cell receptor (beta chain) was carried out in a study of blood T cell repertoires in COVID-19 (dated by TCRdb to about 2020). In terms of the full investigation: Samples covering the acute and convalescent phases of COVID-19 were provided by collaborators in the United States, Italy and Spain. The material from the prospective study consisted of cDNA or gDNA derived from T cells, B-cell-depleted T cells, or PBMCs. Deeply sampled blood TCRbeta repertoires from subjects exposed to, actively infected with, or recovered from COVID-19 were included in the dataset. The repertoires were released in a freely available public database meant as a resource for research on the immune response to SARS-CoV-2. Samples came from the ongoing ImmuneRACE study (first 160 participants) plus 1,254 subjects from 6 global collaborators. Nearly every sample came with metadata listing a de-identified subject ID, COVID-19 status, age in years and sex. Where HLA class I and class II types were available, the types were taken from metadata supplied by the sample provider, not from assay-based typing.

TCRbeta CDR3 regions were amplified from genomic DNA by means of the immunoSEQ Assay, a bias-controlled multiplex PCR. In the paper's pipeline: Within the assay, amplification of reference gene primers was used to estimate how many nucleated cells each sample contained. Sequence reads were collapsed and filtered to measure the absolute abundance of every unique TCRbeta CDR3 rearrangement. Productive Simpson clonality was computed per sample as the square root of Simpson's diversity index over productive rearrangements. TCRdb provides this immuneACCESS table in a form limited to in-frame rearrangements. Some clones are lacking; in checked studies, under half of them reflect an unresolved V gene, and why the rest are absent is not known. For V, J and clone size, that table is used; D and trimming come from the DNA. The sample contains roughly 42,000 clones, approximately 90% of them found a single time. The ten largest clones capture 4.3% of the sample.

Each collaborating institution followed its own protocols to collect whole blood in K2EDTA tubes. For TCRbeta analysis, collaborators shipped samples in one of three forms: frozen whole blood, isolated PBMCs, or DNA extracted from either of those sample types. General conclusions and limits of the study: How much clinical and demographic metadata was included differed by source and by participant, and the metadata was provided uncurated.

Details on this clone: The antigen it recognizes is unknown. Base qualities are missing; no much larger clone stands one base away.

The germline V gene encodes CDR1 LNHDA and CDR2 SQIVND (reference sequence). Trimming takes 5 bases off V and 6 bases off J; junction bases not matched to a gene: 7. From cysteine to phenylalanine, the CDR3 is 13 amino acids long. Only the CDR3 DNA stays, 39 bases, in frame from base 1. Source material: peripheral blood. The receptor chain draws on TRBV19 and TRBJ2-7; a stretch of 7 junction bases matches TRBD1. The receptor was isolated from a man aged 55-75 years with acute or convalescent COVID-19. The CDR3 loop reads CASSGVDRSEQYF. At the DNA level, the sequence is TGTGCCAGTAGTGGAGTGGACAGGAGCGAGCAGTACTTC. Extended through the reference TRBV19 and TRBJ2-7 proteins, this CDR3 yields the full variable domain: DGGITQSPKYLFRKEGQNVTLSCEQNLNHDAMYWYRQDPGQGLRLIYYSQIVNDFQKGDIAEGYSVSREKKESFPLTVTSAQKNPTAFYLCASSGVDRSEQYFGPGTRLTVT.